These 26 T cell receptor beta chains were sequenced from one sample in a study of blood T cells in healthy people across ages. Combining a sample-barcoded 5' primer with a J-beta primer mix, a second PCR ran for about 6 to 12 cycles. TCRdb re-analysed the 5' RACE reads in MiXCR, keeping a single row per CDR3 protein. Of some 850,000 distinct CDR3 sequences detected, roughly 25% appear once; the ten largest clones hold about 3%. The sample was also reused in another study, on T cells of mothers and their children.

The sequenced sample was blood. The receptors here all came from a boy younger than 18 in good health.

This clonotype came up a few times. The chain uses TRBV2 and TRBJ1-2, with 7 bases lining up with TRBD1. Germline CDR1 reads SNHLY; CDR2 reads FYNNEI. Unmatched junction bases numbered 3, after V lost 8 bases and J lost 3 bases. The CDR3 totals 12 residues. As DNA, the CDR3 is TGTGCCAGCGCCGACAGGGACTATGGCTACACCTTC. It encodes CASADRDYGYTF. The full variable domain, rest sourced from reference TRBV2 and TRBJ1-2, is EPEVTQTPSHQVTQMGQEVILRCVPISNHLYFYWYRQILGQKVEFLVSFYNNEISEKSEIFDDQFSVERPDGSNFTLKIRSTKLEDSAMYFCASADRDYGYTFGSGTRLTVV.

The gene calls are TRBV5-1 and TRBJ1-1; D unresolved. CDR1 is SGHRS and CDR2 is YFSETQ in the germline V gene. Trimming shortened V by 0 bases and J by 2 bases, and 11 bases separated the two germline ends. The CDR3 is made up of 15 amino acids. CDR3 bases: TGCGCCAGCAGCTTGGATTCGGGAGGAAACACTGAAGCTTTCTTT. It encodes CASSLDSGGNTEAFF.

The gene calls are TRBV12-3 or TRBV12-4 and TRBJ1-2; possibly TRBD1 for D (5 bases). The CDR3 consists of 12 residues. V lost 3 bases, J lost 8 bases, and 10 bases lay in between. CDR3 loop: CASSFQGGGYTF. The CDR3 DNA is TGTGCCAGCAGTTTCCAGGGAGGAGGCTACACCTTC.

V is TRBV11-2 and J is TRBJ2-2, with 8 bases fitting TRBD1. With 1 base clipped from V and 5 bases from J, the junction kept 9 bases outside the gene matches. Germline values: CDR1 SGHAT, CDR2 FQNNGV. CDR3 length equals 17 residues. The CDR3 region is CASSLGGDRRLTGELFF. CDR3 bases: TGTGCCAGCAGCTTAGGGGGGGACAGGAGGTTGACCGGGGAGCTGTTTTTT.

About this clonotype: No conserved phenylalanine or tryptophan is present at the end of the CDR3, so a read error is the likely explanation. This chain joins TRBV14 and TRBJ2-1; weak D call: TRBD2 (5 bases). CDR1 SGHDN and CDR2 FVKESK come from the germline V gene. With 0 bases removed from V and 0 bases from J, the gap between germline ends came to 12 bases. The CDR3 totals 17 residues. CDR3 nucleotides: TGTGCCAGCAGCCAAGAGGAGTGGACTTACTCCTACAATGAGCAGTTCCTC. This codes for CASSQEEWTYSYNEQFL.

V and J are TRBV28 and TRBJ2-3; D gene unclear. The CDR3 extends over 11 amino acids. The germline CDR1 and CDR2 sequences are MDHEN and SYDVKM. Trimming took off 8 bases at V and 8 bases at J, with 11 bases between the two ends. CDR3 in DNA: TGTGCCAGCTCCAAACATGGTACGCAGTATTTT. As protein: CASSKHGTQYF.

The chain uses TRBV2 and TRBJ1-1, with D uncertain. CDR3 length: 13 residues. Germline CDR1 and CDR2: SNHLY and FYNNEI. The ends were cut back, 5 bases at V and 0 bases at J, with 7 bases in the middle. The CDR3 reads CASSTTLNTEAFF. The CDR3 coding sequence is TGTGCCAGCAGTACTACACTGAACACTGAAGCTTTCTTT.

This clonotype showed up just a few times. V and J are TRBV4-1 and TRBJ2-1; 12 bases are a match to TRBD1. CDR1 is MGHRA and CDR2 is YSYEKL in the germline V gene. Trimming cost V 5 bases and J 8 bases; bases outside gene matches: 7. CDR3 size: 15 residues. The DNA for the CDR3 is TGCGCCAGCAGCACACGGGACAGGGGGCTCGATGAGCAGTTCTTC. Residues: CASSTRDRGLDEQFF.

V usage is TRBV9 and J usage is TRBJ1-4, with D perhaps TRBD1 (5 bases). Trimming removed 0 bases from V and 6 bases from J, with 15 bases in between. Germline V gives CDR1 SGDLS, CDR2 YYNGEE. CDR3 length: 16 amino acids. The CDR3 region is CASSVASRGADEKLFF. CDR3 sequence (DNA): TGTGCCAGCAGCGTAGCTTCAAGGGGCGCTGATGAAAAACTGTTTTTT.

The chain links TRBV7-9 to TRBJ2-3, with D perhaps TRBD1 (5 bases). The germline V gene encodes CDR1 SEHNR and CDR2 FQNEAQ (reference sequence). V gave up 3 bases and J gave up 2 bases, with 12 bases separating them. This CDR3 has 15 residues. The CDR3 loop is CASSFRTPNTDTQYF. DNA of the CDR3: TGTGCCAGCAGCTTCAGGACACCCAACACAGATACGCAGTATTTT.

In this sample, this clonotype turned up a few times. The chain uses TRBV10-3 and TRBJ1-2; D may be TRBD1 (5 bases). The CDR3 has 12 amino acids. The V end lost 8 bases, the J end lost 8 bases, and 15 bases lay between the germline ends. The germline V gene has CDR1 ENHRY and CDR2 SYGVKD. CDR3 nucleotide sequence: TGTGCCATCCCTCGGGGGGTGGCCGGCTACACCTTC. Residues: CAIPRGVAGYTF.

The CDR3: CSARAPGSASYEQYF. The CDR3 DNA reads TGCAGTGCTAGAGCCCCGGGATCCGCCTCCTACGAGCAGTACTTC. The chain carries TRBV20-1 and TRBJ2-7, with a weak D call TRBD2 (5 bases). The V and J ends lost 1 base and 0 bases respectively, with 13 bases between them. This CDR3 is 15 amino acids long. Germline loops: CDR1 DFQATT, CDR2 SNEGSKA (reference sequence).

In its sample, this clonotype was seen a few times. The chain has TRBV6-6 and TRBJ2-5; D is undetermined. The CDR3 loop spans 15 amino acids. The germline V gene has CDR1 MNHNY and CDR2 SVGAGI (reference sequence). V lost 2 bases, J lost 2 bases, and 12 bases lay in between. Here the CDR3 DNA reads TGTGCCAGCAGTTACGCGACCAGAAAACAAGAGACCCAGTACTTC. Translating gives CASSYATRKQETQYF.

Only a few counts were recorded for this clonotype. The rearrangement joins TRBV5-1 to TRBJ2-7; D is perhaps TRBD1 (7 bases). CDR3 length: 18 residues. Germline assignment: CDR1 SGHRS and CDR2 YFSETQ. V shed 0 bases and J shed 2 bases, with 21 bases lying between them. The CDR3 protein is CASSLVSSDRDLPYEQYF. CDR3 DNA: TGCGCCAGCAGCTTGGTATCCTCCGACAGGGACTTACCCTACGAGCAGTACTTC.

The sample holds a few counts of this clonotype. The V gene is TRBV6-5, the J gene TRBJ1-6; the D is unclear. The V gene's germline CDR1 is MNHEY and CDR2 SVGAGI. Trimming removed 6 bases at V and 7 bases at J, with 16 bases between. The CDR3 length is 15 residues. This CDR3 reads CASRIHQDLNSPLHF. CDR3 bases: TGTGCCAGCAGAATCCACCAGGATTTGAATTCACCCCTCCACTTT.

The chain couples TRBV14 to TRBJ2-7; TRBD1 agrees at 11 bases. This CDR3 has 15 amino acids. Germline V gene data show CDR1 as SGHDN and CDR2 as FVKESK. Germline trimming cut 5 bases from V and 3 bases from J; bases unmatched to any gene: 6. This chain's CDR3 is CASSRAGTGGYEQYF. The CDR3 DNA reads TGTGCCAGCAGCAGGGCCGGGACAGGGGGCTACGAGCAGTACTTC.

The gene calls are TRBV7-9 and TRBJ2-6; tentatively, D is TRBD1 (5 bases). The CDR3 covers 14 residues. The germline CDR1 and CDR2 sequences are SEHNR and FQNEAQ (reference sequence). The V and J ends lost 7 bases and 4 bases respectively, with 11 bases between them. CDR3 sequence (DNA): TGTGCCAGCACCCTTGGGGCCGGGGCCAACGTCCTGACTTTC. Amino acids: CASTLGAGANVLTF.

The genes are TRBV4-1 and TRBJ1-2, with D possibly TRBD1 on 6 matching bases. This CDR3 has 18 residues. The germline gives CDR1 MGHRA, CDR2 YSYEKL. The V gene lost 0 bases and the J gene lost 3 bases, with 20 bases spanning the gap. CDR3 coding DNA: TGCGCCAGCAGCCAAGATCAGGCAGGGGAAATTTGGGACTATGGCTACACCTTC. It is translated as CASSQDQAGEIWDYGYTF.

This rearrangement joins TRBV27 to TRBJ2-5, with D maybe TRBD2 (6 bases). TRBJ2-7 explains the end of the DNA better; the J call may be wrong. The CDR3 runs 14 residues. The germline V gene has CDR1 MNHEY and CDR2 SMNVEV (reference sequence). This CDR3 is CASSPGLNLYEQYF. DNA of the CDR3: TGTGCCAGCAGTCCGGGACTGAACCTTTACGAGCAGTACTTC.

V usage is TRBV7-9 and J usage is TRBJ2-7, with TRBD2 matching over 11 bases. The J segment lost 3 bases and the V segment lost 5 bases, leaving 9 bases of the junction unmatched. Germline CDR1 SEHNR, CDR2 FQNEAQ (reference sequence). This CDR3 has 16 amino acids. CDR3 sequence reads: CASSSSLAGGVYEQYF. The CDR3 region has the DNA TGTGCCAGCAGCAGCAGTCTAGCGGGAGGAGTCTACGAGCAGTACTTC.

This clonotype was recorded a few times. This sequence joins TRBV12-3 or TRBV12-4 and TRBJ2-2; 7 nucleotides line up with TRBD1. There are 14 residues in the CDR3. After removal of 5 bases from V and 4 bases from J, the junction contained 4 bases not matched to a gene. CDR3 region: CASSDRVSTGELFF. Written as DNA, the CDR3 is TGTGCCAGCAGTGACAGGGTTAGCACCGGGGAGCTGTTTTTT.

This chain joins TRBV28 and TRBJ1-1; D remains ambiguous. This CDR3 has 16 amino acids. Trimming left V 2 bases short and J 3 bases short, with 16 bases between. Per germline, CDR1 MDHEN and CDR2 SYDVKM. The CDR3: CASSLGPQGLDTEAFF. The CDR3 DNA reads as TGTGCCAGCAGTTTAGGCCCCCAAGGCCTTGACACTGAAGCTTTCTTT.

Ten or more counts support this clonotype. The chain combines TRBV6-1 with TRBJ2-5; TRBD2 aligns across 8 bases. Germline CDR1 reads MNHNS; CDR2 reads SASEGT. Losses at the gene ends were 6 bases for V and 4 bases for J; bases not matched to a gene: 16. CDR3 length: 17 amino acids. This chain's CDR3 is CASSRDGRGGYGETQYF. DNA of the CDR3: TGTGCCAGCAGCCGAGATGGACGGGGGGGCTATGGAGAGACCCAGTACTTC.

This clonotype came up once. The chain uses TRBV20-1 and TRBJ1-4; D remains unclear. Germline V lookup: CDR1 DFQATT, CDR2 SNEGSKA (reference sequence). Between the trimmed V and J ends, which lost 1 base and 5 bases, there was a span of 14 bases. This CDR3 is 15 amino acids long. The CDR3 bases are TGCAGTGCTAGAGGGCCAGGCAAACCGAATGAAAAACTGTTTTTT. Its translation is CSARGPGKPNEKLFF.

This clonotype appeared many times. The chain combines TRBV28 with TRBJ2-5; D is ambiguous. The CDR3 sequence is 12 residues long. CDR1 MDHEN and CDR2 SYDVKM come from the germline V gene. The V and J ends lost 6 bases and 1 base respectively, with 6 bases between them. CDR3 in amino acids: CASRESQETQYF. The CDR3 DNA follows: TGTGCCAGCAGGGAGAGCCAAGAGACCCAGTACTTC. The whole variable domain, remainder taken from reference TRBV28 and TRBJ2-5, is DVKVTQSSRYLVKRTGEKVFLECVQDMDHENMFWYRQDPGLGLRLIYFSYDVKMKEKGDIPEGYSVSREKKERFSLILESASTNQTSMYLCASRESQETQYFGPGTRLLVL.

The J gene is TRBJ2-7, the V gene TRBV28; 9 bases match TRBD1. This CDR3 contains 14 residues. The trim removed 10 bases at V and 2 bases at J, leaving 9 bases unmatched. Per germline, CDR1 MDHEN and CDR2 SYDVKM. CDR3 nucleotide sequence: TGTGCCACCGGACAGGGGACCAGGGCCTACGAGCAGTACTTC. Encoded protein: CATGQGTRAYEQYF.